The 22 T cell receptor beta chains reported below all come from one sample, sequenced in a study of T cells in Graves' hyperthyroidism and ophthalmopathy. Amplification of TCR beta CDR3 regions used RNA as the template. First-round RT-PCR of the TCR CDR3 relied on the HTBI primer set. TCRdb passed the multiplex PCR reads through MiXCR, listing each CDR3 protein once. The table has some 620,000 distinct CDR3 sequences, about a sixth seen once. Source material: blood. These receptors originate from a woman younger than 45 with Graves' hyperthyroidism.

The chain uses TRBV19 and TRBJ1-5, with a weak D call TRBD1 (5 bases). The V gene's germline CDR1 is LNHDA and CDR2 SQIVND (reference sequence). CDR3 length: 14 amino acids. V was shortened by 7 bases and J by 0 bases, with 10 bases between the two germline ends. CDR3 protein: CASIGRDSNQPQHF. The CDR3 DNA sequence: TGTGCCAGTATCGGCAGGGATAGCAATCAGCCCCAGCATTTT.

This clonotype was observed at least ten times. V and J are TRBV2 and TRBJ2-7, with 9 bases lining up with TRBD2. V gave up 6 bases and J gave up 4 bases; unmatched junction bases: 4. There are 13 residues in the CDR3. The V gene's germline CDR1 is SNHLY and CDR2 FYNNEI. The CDR3 DNA is TGTGCCAGCAGGGAGCGGGAGGAATACGAGCAGTACTTC. It yields the protein CASREREEYEQYF.

This clonotype has just a few counts. The chain has TRBV20-1 and TRBJ2-7; 9 nucleotides line up with TRBD2. The germline V gene has CDR1 DFQATT and CDR2 SNEGSKA (reference sequence). The CDR3 sequence is 14 residues long. V dropped 0 bases and J dropped 4; count of bases not matched to a gene: 4. The CDR3 is CSARDRGRAYEQYF. In DNA form, the CDR3 reads TGCAGTGCTAGAGATCGCGGGAGGGCGTACGAGCAGTACTTC.

The V call is TRBV12-3 or TRBV12-4, the J call TRBJ2-5; 8 bases align to TRBD1. The CDR3 contains 14 residues. V trimming: 6 bases; J trimming: 2 bases; junction bases outside the gene matches: 5. The CDR3, as DNA: TGTGCCAGCAGGCCGACAGGGGCGCAAGAGACCCAGTACTTC. Protein: CASRPTGAQETQYF.

The chain recombines TRBV18 with TRBJ2-1; D is tentatively TRBD1 or TRBD2 (5 bases each). The germline CDR1 and CDR2 sequences are KGHSH and LQKENI. This CDR3 spans 18 amino acids. Trimming took off 0 bases at V and 6 bases at J, with 21 bases between the two ends. DNA for the CDR3: TGTGCCAGCTCACCACCAGTATGGGCTAGAGGGGCTTTCAATGAGCAGTTCTTC. Translating it yields CASSPPVWARGAFNEQFF.

The sample holds many counts of this clonotype. The chain is built from TRBV5-1 and TRBJ2-2; D remains ambiguous. CDR3 length equals 15 residues. Germline V gene sequence: CDR1 SGHRS, CDR2 YFSETQ. The V and J ends lost 0 bases and 1 base respectively, with 7 bases between them. The CDR3 is CASSLANGNTGELFF. The CDR3, as DNA: TGCGCCAGCAGCTTGGCCAACGGGAACACCGGGGAGCTGTTTTTT.

This clonotype was found many times. The rearrangement joins TRBV20-1 to TRBJ1-4; TRBD1 agrees at 8 bases. This CDR3 has 13 amino acids. Trimming cost V 7 bases and J 5 bases; bases outside gene matches: 6. Per the germline V gene, CDR1 is DFQATT and CDR2 is SNEGSKA (reference sequence). CDR3 region: CSGGTGPNEKLFF. The CDR3 coding sequence is TGCAGTGGCGGGACAGGCCCAAATGAAAAACTGTTTTTT.

This clonotype was found many times. This chain connects TRBV20-1 to TRBJ2-3, with 7 bases fitting TRBD1. The germline gives CDR1 DFQATT, CDR2 SNEGSKA (reference sequence). With 6 bases clipped from V and 3 bases from J, the junction kept 12 bases outside the gene matches. This CDR3 has 15 residues. The DNA of the CDR3 is TGCAGTGCCCTCGCGGCGACAGGGTGGACAGATACGCAGTATTTT. It yields the protein CSALAATGWTDTQYF.

The rearrangement uses TRBV20-1 and TRBJ1-2; D is possibly TRBD1 (6 bases). V was cut by 5 bases and J by 2 bases, with 21 bases left in between. The CDR3 length is 16 residues. Per the germline V gene, CDR1 is DFQATT and CDR2 is SNEGSKA (reference sequence). CDR3 protein: CSASPGGGLGNYGYTF. The CDR3 region has the DNA TGCAGTGCTTCCCCGGGAGGGGGTCTCGGGAACTATGGCTACACCTTC.

In this sample, this clonotype turned up many times. V gene TRBV6-1 combines with J gene TRBJ2-5, with TRBD2 matching over 9 bases. The ends lost 5 bases at V and 5 bases at J; junction bases unmatched: 3. Germline values: CDR1 MNHNS, CDR2 SASEGT. The CDR3 consists of 13 residues. DNA for the CDR3: TGTGCCAGCAGTATCGGGACTAGCGAGACCCAGTACTTC. Translated: CASSIGTSETQYF.

The chain uses TRBV7-9 and TRBJ1-1; no clear D. The CDR3 runs 12 residues. Germline CDR1 is SEHNR and CDR2 is FQNEAQ (reference sequence). The V gene lost 7 bases and the J gene lost 1 base, with 7 bases spanning the gap. The CDR3 bases are TGTGCCAGCACCAACGGGAACACTGAAGCTTTCTTT. The encoded protein is CASTNGNTEAFF.

This clonotype was seen a handful of times. The chain uses TRBV5-5 and TRBJ2-1, with D unclear. The V and J ends lost 0 bases and 3 bases respectively, with 7 bases between them. In germline, CDR1 is SGHKS, CDR2 YYEKEE (reference sequence). The CDR3 runs 14 residues. The DNA of the CDR3 is TGTGCCAGCAGCTTGGGGGCAGTCTACAATGAGCAGTTCTTC. Translated, it gives CASSLGAVYNEQFF.

This clonotype came up many times. V gene TRBV2 combines with J gene TRBJ2-7; a possible D gene is TRBD1 (6 bases). V shed 8 bases and J shed 1 base, with 9 bases lying between them. From germline, CDR1 is SNHLY and CDR2 FYNNEI. The CDR3 spans 12 residues. CDR3 residues: CASGGQSYEQYF. For the CDR3, the DNA is TGTGCCAGCGGAGGACAGTCCTACGAGCAGTACTTC.

A few counts support this clonotype. At one boundary the junction diverges from the germline segment, which might be a read error. The chain joins TRBV7-7 to TRBJ2-7; perhaps TRBD2 as D (5 bases). Germline V gives CDR1 SSHAT, CDR2 FNYEAQ (reference sequence). The CDR3 spans 15 residues. DNA for the CDR3: TGTGCTAGCAGCAGAGAAGCGGATCAAAGCTACGAGCAGTACTTC. Protein: CASSREADQSYEQYF.

The sample holds many counts of this clonotype. The rearrangement joins TRBV30 to TRBJ2-1; no reliable D call. V was clipped by 3 bases and J by 8 bases, with 14 bases between them. CDR1 and CDR2 from the germline V gene are GTSNPN and SVGIG (reference sequence). CDR3 length: 13 amino acids. The DNA of the CDR3 is TGTGCCTGGAGACCGGACGTGAGAGATGAGCAGTTCTTC. Translating it yields CAWRPDVRDEQFF.

This clonotype was detected a few times. The rearrangement joins TRBV9 to TRBJ2-1; the D gene could be TRBD1 or TRBD2 (6 bases each). V shed 0 bases and J shed 9 bases, with 10 bases lying between them. The germline V gene has CDR1 SGDLS and CDR2 YYNGEE. The CDR3 spans 13 residues. CDR3 residues: CASSVGEGGEQFF. The CDR3 DNA reads TGTGCCAGCAGCGTAGGAGAGGGGGGTGAGCAGTTCTTC. The full variable domain, with the rest looked up from reference TRBV9 and TRBJ2-1, is DSGVTQTPKHLITATGQRVTLRCSPRSGDLSVYWYQQSLDQGLQFLIQYYNGEERAKGNILERFSAQQFPDLHSELNLSSLELGDSALYFCASSVGEGGEQFFGPGTRLTVL.

This clonotype was recorded a few times. Since a much larger clone is just one base distant, this may be a read error. As DNA, the CDR3 is TGTGCCAGCGAAACCACATATCGGCCGGGGCAGTGCTTC. It codes for CASETTYRPGQCF. This chain uses TRBV28 with TRBJ2-7; D could derive from TRBD1 or TRBD2 (5 bases each). This CDR3 has 13 residues. The germline CDR1 and CDR2 sequences are MDHEN and SYDVKM.

The chain employs TRBV18 and TRBJ2-7; 10 nucleotides agree with TRBD1. V shed 5 bases and J 0 bases; nucleotides not matched to a gene: 10. In germline, CDR1 is KGHSH, CDR2 LQKENI. The CDR3 runs to 17 residues. The CDR3 here is CASSDRDRGFFSYEQYF. The CDR3 region has the DNA TGTGCCAGCTCAGACCGGGACAGGGGCTTTTTCTCCTACGAGCAGTACTTC.

The chain recombines TRBV5-1 with TRBJ2-1; 9 bases agree with TRBD2. The CDR3 is 16 residues long. V trimming: 4 bases; J trimming: 8 bases; junction bases outside the gene matches: 13. Looked up from germline, CDR1 is SGHRS and CDR2 is YFSETQ. The DNA of the CDR3 is TGCGCCAGCAGCCCCCGGCTAGCGGGATCCAAAGATGAGCAGTTCTTC. As protein: CASSPRLAGSKDEQFF.

This clonotype appeared many times. The chain uses TRBV28 and TRBJ2-1, with D hard to call. Germline values: CDR1 MDHEN, CDR2 SYDVKM. CDR3 length: 12 residues. V lost 2 bases, J lost 4 bases, and 3 bases lay in between. The CDR3 is CASSLRYNEQFF. The CDR3 DNA follows: TGTGCCAGCAGTTTAAGGTACAATGAGCAGTTCTTC.

This chain uses TRBV9 with TRBJ2-1, with 10 nucleotides matching TRBD2. Trimming removed 4 bases from V and 2 bases from J; junction bases left unmatched: 6. Germline lookup yields CDR1 SGDLS and CDR2 YYNGEE. This CDR3 has 16 amino acids. The CDR3 region is CASSYGLAEAYNEQFF. The CDR3 nucleotides read TGTGCCAGCAGCTATGGACTAGCGGAAGCCTACAATGAGCAGTTCTTC.

The CDR3 DNA follows: TGTGCCAGCAGCGTAGGTCGCTTCTGGCGAGGCGGGGAGCTGTTTTTT. This gives the protein CASSVGRFWRGGELFF. J is TRBJ2-2 and V is TRBV9; no reliable D call. CDR1 and CDR2 (germline): SGDLS, YYNGEE. V was shortened by 0 bases and J by 7 bases, with 16 bases between the two germline ends. The CDR3 loop spans 16 amino acids.